These 17 T cell receptor beta chains originate from one sample sequenced in a study of shared clonotypes between healthy human individuals. The assay was immunoSEQ multiplex PCR, and TCRdb's table has in-frame clones only and misses some. The table has fewer than 700,000 clones, 70% to 80% seen once. Sequenced material: PBMCs. These receptors were collected from a woman between 40 and 55 years old in good health. Some clones in this sample may be carry-over from other donors' samples.

There are a few counts of this clone. This chain connects TRBV4-1 to TRBJ1-4, with D tentatively TRBD1 (5 bases). Trimming pared 4 bases from V and 3 bases from J, leaving 18 bases between. The CDR3 is made up of 17 amino acids. Germline V gene sequence: CDR1 MGHRA, CDR2 YSYEKL. The CDR3 reads CASSLRSPGFSNEKLFF. DNA of the CDR3: TGCGCCAGCAGCCTAAGATCGCCAGGGTTCTCTAATGAAAAACTGTTTTTT.

In this sample, this clone turned up a few times. The rearrangement joins TRBV19 to TRBJ1-4; tentatively, D is TRBD1 (6 bases). The CDR3 consists of 16 residues. Trimming took 3 bases from V and 8 from J, leaving 19 bases between them. CDR1 and CDR2 (germline): LNHDA, SQIVND (reference sequence). CDR3: CASSIGTSPRSEKLFF. The CDR3 region has the DNA TGTGCCAGTAGTATTGGGACAAGTCCTCGTTCCGAAAAACTGTTTTTT.

Comment on this clone: With only one base between it and a far larger clone, this is likely a read error. This chain links TRBV27 with TRBJ2-7; a weak D match, TRBD1 (7 bases). The germline CDR1 and CDR2 sequences are MNHEY and SMNVEV (reference sequence). CDR3 length: 16 amino acids. CDR3 nucleotides: TGTGCCAGCAGCCCCACGCCAGGGGGGAGCTCCTACGAGCAGCACTTC. Amino acid sequence: CASSPTPGGSSYEQHF.

This clone was seen at least ten times. The chain links TRBV11-2 to TRBJ1-1; possibly TRBD1 for D (5 bases). Trimming removed 3 bases from V and 4 bases from J, with 9 bases in between. This CDR3 has 13 residues. Germline V CDR1 and CDR2: SGHAT, FQNNGV. The CDR3 region is CASSFGGVTEAFF. CDR3 coding DNA: TGTGCCAGCAGCTTCGGGGGGGTCACTGAAGCTTTCTTT.

The J gene is TRBJ2-5, the V gene TRBV30; D is ambiguous. The CDR3 covers 14 residues. The germline gives CDR1 GTSNPN, CDR2 SVGIG (reference sequence). Trimming left V 4 bases short and J 0 bases short, with 12 bases between. Here the CDR3 DNA reads TGTGCCTGGAAGGGCGGAGTGTACCAAGAGACCCAGTACTTC. Amino acids: CAWKGGVYQETQYF.

A word on this clone: At one end, the junction sequence differs from germline, possibly due to a read error. CDR3 region: CATSRGYTEALF. The CDR3 coding sequence is TGTGCCACCAGCAGAGGTTACACTGAAGCTCTCTTT. This rearrangement joins TRBV15 to TRBJ1-1; D remains ambiguous. In germline, CDR1 is LNHNV, CDR2 YYDKDF (reference sequence). The CDR3 runs to 12 residues.

V gene TRBV11-2 combines with J gene TRBJ2-7; 10 bases fit TRBD1. The CDR3 totals 14 residues. CDR1 is SGHAT, CDR2 FQNNGV, per germline. Germline trimming cut 5 bases from V and 4 bases from J; bases unmatched to any gene: 5. The CDR3 nucleotides are TGTGCCAGCAGCGGACCGGGACAGGGGTACGAGCAGTACTTC. It translates to CASSGPGQGYEQYF.

This clone came up a few times. DNA of the CDR3: TGTGCCAGCAGTGATGTAAGGAGTGGGGACACTGAAGCTTTCTTT. This encodes CASSDVRSGDTEAFF. The rearrangement uses TRBV25-1 and TRBJ1-1; D remains unclear. The CDR3 loop spans 15 amino acids. Trimming removed 3 bases from V and 3 bases from J, with 14 bases in between. The germline V gene has CDR1 MGHDK and CDR2 SYGVNS. Looking up the rest from reference TRBV25-1 and TRBJ1-1 gives the full variable domain: EADIYQTPRYLVIGTGKKITLECSQTMGHDKMYWYQQDPGMELHLIHYSYGVNSTEKGDLSSESTVSRIRTEHFPLTLESARPSHTSQYLCASSDVRSGDTEAFFGQGTRLTVV.

CDR3 nucleotide sequence: TGTGCCAGCAGCGAAAGAACTAGTGCGGTACCAGATACGCAGTATTTT. This encodes CASSERTSAVPDTQYF. The gene calls are TRBV7-9 and TRBJ2-3; TRBD2 is a possible D gene (5 bases). V lost 5 bases, J lost 4 bases, and 19 bases lay in between. The CDR3 sequence is 16 residues long. Germline values: CDR1 SEHNR, CDR2 FQNEAQ (reference sequence).

The chain has TRBV28 and TRBJ2-4, with a tentative D call TRBD1 (5 bases). Germline-derived CDR1 and CDR2 are MDHEN and SYDVKM. Trimming took 5 bases from V and 0 from J, leaving 8 bases between them. The CDR3 spans 14 residues. CDR3 bases: TGTGCCAGCAGTCCAGGGCAAGCCAAAAACATTCAGTACTTC. Residues: CASSPGQAKNIQYF.

This chain connects TRBV28 to TRBJ1-3; no definite D call. V lost 2 bases, J lost 5 bases, and 13 bases lay in between. The length of the CDR3 is 15 residues. In germline, CDR1 is MDHEN, CDR2 SYDVKM. The CDR3 bases are TGTGCCAGCAGTTTAACGGCGGTCACTAGAAACACCATATATTTT. Translation: CASSLTAVTRNTIYF.

The chain joins TRBV25-1 to TRBJ1-2, with 8 positions matching TRBD1. The V segment lost 5 bases and the J segment 0 bases; nucleotides outside the gene matches: 14. The length of the CDR3 is 18 residues. Germline V gene lookup returns CDR1 MGHDK and CDR2 SYGVNS. CDR3 DNA sequence: TGTGCCAGCAGTAAGACAGGGGAATTGCCTTTTTCTAACTATGGCTACACCTTC. Translated, it gives CASSKTGELPFSNYGYTF.

The genes are TRBV4-2 and TRBJ2-1; D remains ambiguous. There are 13 residues in the CDR3. CDR1 is LGHNA and CDR2 is YNFKEQ in the germline V gene. Trimming pared 0 bases from V and 5 bases from J, leaving 5 bases between. CDR3 in amino acids: CASSQDQNNEQFF. The CDR3 DNA reads TGTGCCAGCAGCCAAGATCAAAACAATGAGCAGTTCTTC.

The rearrangement joins TRBV5-4 to TRBJ1-1, with 7 bases that match TRBD1. J was trimmed by 8 bases and V by 7 bases; bases with no gene match: 14. Germline CDR1 is SGHNT and CDR2 is YYREEE (reference sequence). The CDR3 is 14 amino acids. DNA of the CDR3: TGTGCCAGCTCATCCAGGGGGGCATGGACCGAAGCTTTCTTT. It specifies CASSSRGAWTEAFF.

This chain joins TRBV7-3 and TRBJ2-3; D unresolved. The germline V and J ends were trimmed by 2 bases and 2 bases, with 5 bases remaining between them. CDR1 is SGHTA, CDR2 FQGTGA, per germline. This CDR3 has 13 residues. CDR3 DNA sequence: TGTGCCAGCAGCTTAGGCGACACAGATACGCAGTATTTT. It codes for CASSLGDTDTQYF. Using reference TRBV7-3 and TRBJ2-3 for the parts outside the CDR3, the full variable domain is GAGVSQTPSNKVTEKGKYVELRCDPISGHTALYWYRQSLGQGPEFLIYFQGTGAADDSGLPNDRFFAVRPEGSVSTLKIQRTERGDSAVYLCASSLGDTDTQYFGPGTRLTVL.

The chain employs TRBV5-1 and TRBJ2-2, with 10 bases that match TRBD1. The CDR3 is 15 amino acids. Germline V gene data show CDR1 as SGHRS and CDR2 as YFSETQ. The V segment lost 4 bases and the J segment 2 bases; nucleotides outside the gene matches: 2. The CDR3: CASSGQGGNTGELFF. The CDR3 DNA reads as TGCGCCAGCAGCGGACAGGGGGGTAACACCGGGGAGCTGTTTTTT. Drawing the rest from reference TRBV5-1 and TRBJ2-2, the complete variable domain is KAGVTQTPRYLIKTRGQQVTLSCSPISGHRSVSWYQQTPGQGLQFLFEYFSETQRNKGNFPGRFSGRQFSNSRSEMNVSTLELGDSALYLCASSGQGGNTGELFFGEGSRLTVL.

The chain joins TRBV28 to TRBJ1-5, with TRBD1 as a possible D gene (5 bases). Germline lookup yields CDR1 MDHEN and CDR2 SYDVKM. The CDR3 is 18 amino acids. Trimming pared 3 bases from V and 1 base from J, leaving 19 bases between. CDR3 loop: CASSFTGVFGSSNQPQHF. CDR3 DNA sequence: TGTGCCAGCAGTTTTACGGGGGTCTTCGGCTCGAGCAATCAGCCCCAGCATTTT.